This TCR beta chain was recovered during a study of identical twins. With regard to this clonotype: What it binds is unknown.

Study observations and caveats: Twin-shared out-of-frame alpha sequences showed excess low generation probability. Recombination models fit unrelated individuals' TCR alpha sharing but underestimated twins'. Weaker excess sharing between twins was seen in beta out-of-frame sequences.

A single record per CDR3 protein comes from TCRdb applying MiXCR to the 5' RACE reads. The data show about 900,000 distinct CDR3 sequences, 9% to 15% seen once. Per germline, CDR1 DFQATT and CDR2 SNEGSKA (reference sequence). This CDR3 spans 14 amino acids. V gave up 1 base and J gave up 1 base, with 8 bases separating them. These data also formed part of another study, on yellow fever vaccine responses in identical twins. That investigation notes: Convergence reportedly seemed to mark part of the twins' vaccine T cell response, with personalization marking the rest.

This TCR was recovered from a woman aged 18-29 years in good health. Material: PBMCs. The rearrangement uses TRBV20-1 and TRBJ2-4, with D unresolved. The CDR3 DNA sequence: TGCAGTGCTAGAGCGGGCCTGGCCAAAAACATTCAGTACTTC. Its translation: CSARAGLAKNIQYF.